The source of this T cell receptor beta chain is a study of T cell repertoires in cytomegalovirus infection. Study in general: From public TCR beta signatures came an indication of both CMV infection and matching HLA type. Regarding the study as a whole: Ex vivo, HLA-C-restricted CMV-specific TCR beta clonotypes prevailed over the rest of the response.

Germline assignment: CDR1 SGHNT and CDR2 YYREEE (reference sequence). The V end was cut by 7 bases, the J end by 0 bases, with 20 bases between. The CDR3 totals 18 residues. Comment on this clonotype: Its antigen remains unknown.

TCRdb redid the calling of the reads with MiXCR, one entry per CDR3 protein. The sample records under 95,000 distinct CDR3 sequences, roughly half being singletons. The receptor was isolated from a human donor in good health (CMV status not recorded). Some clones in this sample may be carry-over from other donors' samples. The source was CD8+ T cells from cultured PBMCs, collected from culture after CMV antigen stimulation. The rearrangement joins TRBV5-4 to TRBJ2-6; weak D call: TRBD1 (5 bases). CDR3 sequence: CASQKTQGPISGANVLTF. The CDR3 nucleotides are TGTGCCAGCCAAAAGACTCAGGGTCCGATCTCTGGGGCCAACGTCCTGACTTTC.